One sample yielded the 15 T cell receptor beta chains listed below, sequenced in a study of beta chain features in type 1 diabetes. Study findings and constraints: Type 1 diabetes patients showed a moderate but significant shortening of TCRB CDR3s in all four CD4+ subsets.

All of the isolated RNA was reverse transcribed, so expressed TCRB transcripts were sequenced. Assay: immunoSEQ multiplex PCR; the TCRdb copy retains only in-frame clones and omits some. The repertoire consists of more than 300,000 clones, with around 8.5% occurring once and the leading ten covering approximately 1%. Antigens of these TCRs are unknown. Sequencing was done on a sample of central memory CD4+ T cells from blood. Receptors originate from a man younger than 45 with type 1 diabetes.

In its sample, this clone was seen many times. CDR3 in amino acids: CASSPWSTDTQYF. The CDR3 coding sequence is TGTGCCAGCAGCCCGTGGAGCACAGATACGCAGTATTTT. The chain couples TRBV11-2 to TRBJ2-3; no definite D call. V lost 5 bases and J lost 0, with 6 bases in between. Germline values: CDR1 SGHAT, CDR2 FQNNGV. The CDR3 runs 13 residues. The whole variable domain, filled in from reference TRBV11-2 and TRBJ2-3, reads EAGVAQSPRYKIIEKRQSVAFWCNPISGHATLYWYQQILGQGPKLLIQFQNNGVVDDSQLPKDRFSAERLKGVDSTLKIQPAKLEDSAVYLCASSPWSTDTQYFGPGTRLTVL.

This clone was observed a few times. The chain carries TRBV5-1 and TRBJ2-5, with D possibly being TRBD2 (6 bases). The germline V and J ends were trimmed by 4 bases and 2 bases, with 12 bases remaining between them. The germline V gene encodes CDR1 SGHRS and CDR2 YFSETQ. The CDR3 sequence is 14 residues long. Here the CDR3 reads CASSRGTRQETQYF. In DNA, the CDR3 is TGCGCCAGCAGCCGCGGGACCAGACAAGAGACCCAGTACTTC.

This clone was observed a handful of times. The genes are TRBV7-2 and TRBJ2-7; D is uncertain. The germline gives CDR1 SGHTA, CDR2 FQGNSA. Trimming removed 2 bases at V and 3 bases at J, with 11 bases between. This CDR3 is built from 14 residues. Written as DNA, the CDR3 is TGTGCCAGCAGCTTACGAACAGAGTACTACGAGCAGTACTTC. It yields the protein CASSLRTEYYEQYF.

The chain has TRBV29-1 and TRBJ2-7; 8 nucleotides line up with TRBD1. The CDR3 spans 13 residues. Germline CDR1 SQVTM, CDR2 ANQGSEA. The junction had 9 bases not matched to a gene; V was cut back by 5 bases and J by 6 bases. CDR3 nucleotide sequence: TGCAGCGTTTTTAGGCAGGGGGCTTTCGAGCAGTACTTC. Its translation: CSVFRQGAFEQYF.

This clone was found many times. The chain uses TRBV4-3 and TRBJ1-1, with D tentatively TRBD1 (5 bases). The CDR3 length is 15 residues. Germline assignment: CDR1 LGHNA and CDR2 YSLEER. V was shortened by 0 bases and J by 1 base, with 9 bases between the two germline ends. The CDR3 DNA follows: TGCGCCAGCAGCCAAGAACGGGGCTCGAACACTGAAGCTTTCTTT. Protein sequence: CASSQERGSNTEAFF.

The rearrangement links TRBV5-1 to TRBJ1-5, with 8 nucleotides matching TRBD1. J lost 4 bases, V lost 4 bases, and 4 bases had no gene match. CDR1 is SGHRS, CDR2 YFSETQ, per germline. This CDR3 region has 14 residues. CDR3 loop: CASSTGTGNQPQHF. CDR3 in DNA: TGCGCCAGCAGCACTGGGACAGGAAATCAGCCCCAGCATTTT.

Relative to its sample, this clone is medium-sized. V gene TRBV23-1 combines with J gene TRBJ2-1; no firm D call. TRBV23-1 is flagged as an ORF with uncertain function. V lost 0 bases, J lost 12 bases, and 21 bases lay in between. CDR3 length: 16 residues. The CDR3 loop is CASSQSRAAPNPGQFF. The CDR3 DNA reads TGCGCCAGCAGTCAATCAAGGGCCGCTCCAAATCCTGGGCAGTTCTTC.

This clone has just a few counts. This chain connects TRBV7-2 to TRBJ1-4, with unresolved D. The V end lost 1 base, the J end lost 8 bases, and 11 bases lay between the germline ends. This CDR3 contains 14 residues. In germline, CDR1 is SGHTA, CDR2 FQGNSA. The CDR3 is CASSLGRNREKLFF. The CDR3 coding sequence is TGTGCCAGCAGCTTAGGGAGGAACCGGGAAAAACTGTTTTTT.

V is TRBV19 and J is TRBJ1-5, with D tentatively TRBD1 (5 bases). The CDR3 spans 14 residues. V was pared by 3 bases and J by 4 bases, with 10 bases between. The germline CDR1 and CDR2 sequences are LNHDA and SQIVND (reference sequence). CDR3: CASSMLRGNQPQHF. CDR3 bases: TGTGCCAGTAGTATGCTTAGGGGTAATCAGCCCCAGCATTTT.

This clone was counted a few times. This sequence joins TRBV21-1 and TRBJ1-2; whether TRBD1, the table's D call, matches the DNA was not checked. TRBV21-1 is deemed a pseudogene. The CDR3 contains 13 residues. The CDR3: CASSKGRGYGYTF. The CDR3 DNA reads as TGTGCCAGCAGCAAGGGCAGGGGCTATGGCTACACCTTC.

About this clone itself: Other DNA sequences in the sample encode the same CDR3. CDR3: CASSPTVNSPLHF. CDR3 DNA: TGTGCCAGCAGCCCGACCGTTAATTCACCCCTCCACTTT. J is TRBJ1-6 and V is TRBV7-2; D gene ambiguous. This CDR3 contains 13 residues. Per germline, CDR1 SGHTA and CDR2 FQGNSA. With 5 bases removed from V and 6 bases from J, the gap between germline ends came to 8 bases.

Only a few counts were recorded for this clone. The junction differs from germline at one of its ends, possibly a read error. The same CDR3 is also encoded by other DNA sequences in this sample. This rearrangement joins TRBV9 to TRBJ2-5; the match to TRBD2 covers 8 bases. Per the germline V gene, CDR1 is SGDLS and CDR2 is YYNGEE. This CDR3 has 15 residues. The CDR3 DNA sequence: TGCGCCAGCAGCGTAGGTAGCGGGGCACAAGAGACCCAGTACTTC. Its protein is CASSVGSGAQETQYF.

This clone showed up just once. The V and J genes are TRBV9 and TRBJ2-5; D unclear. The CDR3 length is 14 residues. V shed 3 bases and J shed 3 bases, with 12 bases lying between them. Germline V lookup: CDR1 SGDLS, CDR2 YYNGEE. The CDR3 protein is CASSADPWEETQYF. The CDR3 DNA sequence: TGTGCCAGCAGCGCGGACCCCTGGGAAGAGACCCAGTACTTC.

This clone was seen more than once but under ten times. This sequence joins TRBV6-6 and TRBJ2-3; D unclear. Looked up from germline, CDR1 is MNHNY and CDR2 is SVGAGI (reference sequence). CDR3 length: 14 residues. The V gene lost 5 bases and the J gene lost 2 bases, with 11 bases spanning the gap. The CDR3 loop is CASSIQAATDTQYF. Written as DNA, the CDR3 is TGTGCCAGCAGTATCCAGGCCGCCACAGATACGCAGTATTTT.

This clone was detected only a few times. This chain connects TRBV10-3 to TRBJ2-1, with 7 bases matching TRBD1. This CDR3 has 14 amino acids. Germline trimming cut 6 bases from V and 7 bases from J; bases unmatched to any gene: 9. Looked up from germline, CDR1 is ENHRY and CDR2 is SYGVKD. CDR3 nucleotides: TGTGCCATCAGAGCAAGCCAGGGGGTAAATGAGCAGTTCTTC. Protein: CAIRASQGVNEQFF.